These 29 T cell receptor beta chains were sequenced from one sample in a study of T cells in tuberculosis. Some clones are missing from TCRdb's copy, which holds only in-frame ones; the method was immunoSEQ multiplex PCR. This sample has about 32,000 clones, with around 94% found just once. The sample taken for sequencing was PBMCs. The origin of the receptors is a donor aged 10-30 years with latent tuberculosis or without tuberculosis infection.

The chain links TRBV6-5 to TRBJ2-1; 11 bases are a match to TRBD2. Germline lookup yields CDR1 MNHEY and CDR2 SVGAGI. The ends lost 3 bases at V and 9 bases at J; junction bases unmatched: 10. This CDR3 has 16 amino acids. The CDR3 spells CASSYAFASGRSEQFF. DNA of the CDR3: TGTGCCAGCAGTTATGCCTTCGCTAGCGGGAGGAGTGAGCAGTTCTTC.

CDR3 residues: CASSQLTLSEQFF. Written as DNA, the CDR3 is TGCGCCAGCAGCCAACTAACCCTGAGTGAGCAGTTCTTC. The chain recombines TRBV4-1 with TRBJ2-1; D remains ambiguous. V was trimmed by 2 bases and J by 9 bases, leaving 11 bases between them. The CDR3 spans 13 residues. Germline loops: CDR1 MGHRA, CDR2 YSYEKL.

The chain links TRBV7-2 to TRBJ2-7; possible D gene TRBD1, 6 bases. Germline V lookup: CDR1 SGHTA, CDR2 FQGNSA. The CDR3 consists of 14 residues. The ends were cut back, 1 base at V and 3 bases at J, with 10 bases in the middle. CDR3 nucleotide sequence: TGTGCCAGCAGCTTAGAGGGGGTGAACTACGAGCAGTACTTC. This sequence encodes CASSLEGVNYEQYF.

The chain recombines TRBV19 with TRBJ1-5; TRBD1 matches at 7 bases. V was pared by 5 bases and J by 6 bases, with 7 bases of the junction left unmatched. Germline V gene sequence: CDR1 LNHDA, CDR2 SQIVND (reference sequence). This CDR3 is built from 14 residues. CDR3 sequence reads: CASSSGGQFQPQHF. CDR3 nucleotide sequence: TGTGCCAGTAGTTCAGGGGGTCAGTTTCAGCCCCAGCATTTT. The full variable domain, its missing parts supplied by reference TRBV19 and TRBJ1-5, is DGGITQSPKYLFRKEGQNVTLSCEQNLNHDAMYWYRQDPGQGLRLIYYSQIVNDFQKGDIAEGYSVSREKKESFPLTVTSAQKNPTAFYLCASSSGGQFQPQHFGDGTRLSIL.

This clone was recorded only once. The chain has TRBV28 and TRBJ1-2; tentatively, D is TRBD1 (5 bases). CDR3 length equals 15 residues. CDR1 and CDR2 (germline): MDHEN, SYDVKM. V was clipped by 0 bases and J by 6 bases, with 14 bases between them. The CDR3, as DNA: TGTGCCAGCAGTTTATGGGGCAGGGCTACTAATGGCTACACCTTC. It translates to CASSLWGRATNGYTF.

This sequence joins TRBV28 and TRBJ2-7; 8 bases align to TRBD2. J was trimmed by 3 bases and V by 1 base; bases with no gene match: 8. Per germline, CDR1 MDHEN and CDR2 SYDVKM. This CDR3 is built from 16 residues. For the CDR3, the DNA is TGTGCCAGCAGTTTATCGGGTCTAGCGGGTAGCTACGAGCAGTACTTC. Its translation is CASSLSGLAGSYEQYF.

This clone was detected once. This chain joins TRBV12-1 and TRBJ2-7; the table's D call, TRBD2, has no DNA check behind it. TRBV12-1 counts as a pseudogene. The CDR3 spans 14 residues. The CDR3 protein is CAYPGDFGGYEQYF. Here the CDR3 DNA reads TGTGCCTATCCCGGGGACTTCGGGGGCTACGAGCAGTACTTC.

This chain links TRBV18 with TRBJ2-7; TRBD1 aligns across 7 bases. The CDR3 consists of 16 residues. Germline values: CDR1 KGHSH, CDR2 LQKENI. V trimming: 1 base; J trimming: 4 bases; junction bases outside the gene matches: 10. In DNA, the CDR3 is TGTGCCAGCTCACCACTTTCGCCGGGACAGCTGTACGAGCAGTACTTC. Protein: CASSPLSPGQLYEQYF.

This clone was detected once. This CDR3 reads CASSRGDRVRNEQFF. The CDR3 DNA is TGTGCCAGCAGTCGGGGGGACAGGGTTAGGAATGAGCAGTTCTTC. The V and J genes are TRBV6-6 and TRBJ2-1; 9 bases fit TRBD1. The CDR3 runs 15 residues. The J segment lost 7 bases and the V segment lost 5 bases, leaving 9 bases of the junction unmatched. Germline CDR1 is MNHNY and CDR2 is SVGAGI (reference sequence).

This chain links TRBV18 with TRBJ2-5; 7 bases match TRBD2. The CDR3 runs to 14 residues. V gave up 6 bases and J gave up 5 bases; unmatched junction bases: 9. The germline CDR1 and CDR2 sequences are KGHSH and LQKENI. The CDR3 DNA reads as TGTGCCAGCTCTACCAGCCTAGCGGTGGAGACCCAGTACTTC. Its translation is CASSTSLAVETQYF.

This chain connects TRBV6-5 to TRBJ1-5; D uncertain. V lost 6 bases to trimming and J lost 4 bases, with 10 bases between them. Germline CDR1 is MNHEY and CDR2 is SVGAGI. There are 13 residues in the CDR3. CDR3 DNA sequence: TGTGCCAGCAGCCCAACGGGTAATCAGCCCCAGCATTTT. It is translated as CASSPTGNQPQHF.

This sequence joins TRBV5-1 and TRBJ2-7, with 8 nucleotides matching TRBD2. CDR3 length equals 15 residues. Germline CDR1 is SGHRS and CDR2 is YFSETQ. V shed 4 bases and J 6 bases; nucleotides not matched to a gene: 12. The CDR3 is CASSSYSLAGGEQYF. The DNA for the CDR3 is TGCGCCAGCAGCAGTTATTCGCTAGCGGGCGGCGAGCAGTACTTC. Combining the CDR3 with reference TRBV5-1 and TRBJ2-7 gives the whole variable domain KAGVTQTPRYLIKTRGQQVTLSCSPISGHRSVSWYQQTPGQGLQFLFEYFSETQRNKGNFPGRFSGRQFSNSRSEMNVSTLELGDSALYLCASSSYSLAGGEQYFGPGTRLTVT.

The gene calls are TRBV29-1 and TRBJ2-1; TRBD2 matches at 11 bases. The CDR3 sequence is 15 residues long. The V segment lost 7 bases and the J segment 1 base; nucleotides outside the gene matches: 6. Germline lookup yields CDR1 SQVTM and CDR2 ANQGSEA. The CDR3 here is CSGRLAGGSYNEQFF. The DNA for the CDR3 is TGCAGCGGGCGCCTAGCGGGAGGTTCCTACAATGAGCAGTTCTTC.

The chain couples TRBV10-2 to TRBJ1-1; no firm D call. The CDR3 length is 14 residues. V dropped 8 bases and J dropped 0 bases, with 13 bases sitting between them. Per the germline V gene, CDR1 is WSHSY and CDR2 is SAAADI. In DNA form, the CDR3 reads TGCGCCAGCTATAATGTCCTTTTGAACACTGAAGCTTTCTTT. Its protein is CASYNVLLNTEAFF.

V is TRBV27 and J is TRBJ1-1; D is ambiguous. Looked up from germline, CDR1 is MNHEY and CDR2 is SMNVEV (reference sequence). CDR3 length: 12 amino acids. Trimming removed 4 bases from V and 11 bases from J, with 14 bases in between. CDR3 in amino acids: CASSSWSGPAFF. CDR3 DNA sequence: TGTGCCAGCAGTTCTTGGTCAGGCCCGGCTTTCTTT.

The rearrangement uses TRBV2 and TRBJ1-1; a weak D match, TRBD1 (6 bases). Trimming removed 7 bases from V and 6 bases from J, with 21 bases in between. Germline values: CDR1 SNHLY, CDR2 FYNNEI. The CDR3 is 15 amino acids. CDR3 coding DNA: TGTGCCAGCACACGTTTGAGACAGGCTTTCGCTGAAGCTTTCTTT. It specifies CASTRLRQAFAEAFF.

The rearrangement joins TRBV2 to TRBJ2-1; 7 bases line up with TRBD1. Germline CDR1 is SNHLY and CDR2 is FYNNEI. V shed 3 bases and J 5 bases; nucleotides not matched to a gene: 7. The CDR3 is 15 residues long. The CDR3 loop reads CASSDYRGLDNEQFF. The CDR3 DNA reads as TGTGCCAGCAGTGATTATAGGGGGCTTGACAATGAGCAGTTCTTC. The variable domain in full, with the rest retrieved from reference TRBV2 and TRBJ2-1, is EPEVTQTPSHQVTQMGQEVILRCVPISNHLYFYWYRQILGQKVEFLVSFYNNEISEKSEIFDDQFSVERPDGSNFTLKIRSTKLEDSAMYFCASSDYRGLDNEQFFGPGTRLTVL.

In DNA, the CDR3 is TGTGCCAGCAGCTTAATCGGTAGCGGTAGCACAGATACGCAGTATTTT. Protein product: CASSLIGSGSTDTQYF. V usage is TRBV7-9 and J usage is TRBJ2-3; the D gene is possibly TRBD2 (6 bases). Deletions cut 2 bases from V and 0 bases from J, with 12 bases between. The CDR3 has 16 residues. Germline CDR1 reads SEHNR; CDR2 reads FQNEAQ (reference sequence).

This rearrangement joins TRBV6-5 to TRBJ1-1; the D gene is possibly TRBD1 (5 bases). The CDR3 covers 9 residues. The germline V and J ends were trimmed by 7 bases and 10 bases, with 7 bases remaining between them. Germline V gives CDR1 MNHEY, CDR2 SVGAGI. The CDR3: CASTTAAFF. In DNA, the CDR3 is TGTGCCAGCACGACAGCAGCTTTCTTT.

The CDR3 DNA follows: TGTGCCAGCAGCCAAACGGGACTCCAAGCTAACTATGGCTACACCTTC. It codes for CASSQTGLQANYGYTF. V and J are TRBV4-2 and TRBJ1-2; weak D call: TRBD1 (5 bases). CDR3 size: 16 residues. V was cut by 2 bases and J by 0 bases, with 13 bases left in between. Germline-derived CDR1 and CDR2 are LGHNA and YNFKEQ.

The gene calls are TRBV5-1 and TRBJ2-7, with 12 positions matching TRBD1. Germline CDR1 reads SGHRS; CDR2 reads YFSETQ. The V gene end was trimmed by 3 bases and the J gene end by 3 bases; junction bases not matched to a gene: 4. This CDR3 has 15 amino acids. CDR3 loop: CASSWGQGALYEQYF. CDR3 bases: TGCGCCAGCAGCTGGGGACAGGGGGCGCTCTACGAGCAGTACTTC.

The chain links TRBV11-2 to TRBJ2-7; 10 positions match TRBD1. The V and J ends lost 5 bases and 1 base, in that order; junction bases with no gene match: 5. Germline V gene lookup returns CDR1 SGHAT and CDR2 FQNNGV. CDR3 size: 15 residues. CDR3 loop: CASSLGQGISYEQYF. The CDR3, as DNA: TGTGCCAGCAGCCTGGGACAGGGGATATCCTACGAGCAGTACTTC.

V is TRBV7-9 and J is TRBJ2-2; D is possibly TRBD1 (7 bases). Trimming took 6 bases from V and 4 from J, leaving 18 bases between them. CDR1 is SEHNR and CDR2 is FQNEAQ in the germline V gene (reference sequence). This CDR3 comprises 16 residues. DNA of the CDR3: TGTGCCAGCAGTTTAAAAGCAGGGGGGAGCACCGGGGAGCTGTTTTTT. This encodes CASSLKAGGSTGELFF.

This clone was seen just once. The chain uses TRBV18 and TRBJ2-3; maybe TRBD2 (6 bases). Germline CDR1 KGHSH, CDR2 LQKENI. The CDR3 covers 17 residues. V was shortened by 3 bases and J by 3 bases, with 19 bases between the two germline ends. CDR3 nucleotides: TGTGCCAGCTCACCTACCTTTTTAGCGGACTATACAGATACGCAGTATTTT. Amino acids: CASSPTFLADYTDTQYF.

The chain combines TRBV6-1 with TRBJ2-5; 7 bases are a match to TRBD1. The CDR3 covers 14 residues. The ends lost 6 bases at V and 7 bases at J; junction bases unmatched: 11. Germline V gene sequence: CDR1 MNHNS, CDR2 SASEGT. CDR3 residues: CASSEGTEPGTQYF. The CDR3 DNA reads TGTGCCAGCAGCGAGGGGACAGAACCCGGGACCCAGTACTTC.

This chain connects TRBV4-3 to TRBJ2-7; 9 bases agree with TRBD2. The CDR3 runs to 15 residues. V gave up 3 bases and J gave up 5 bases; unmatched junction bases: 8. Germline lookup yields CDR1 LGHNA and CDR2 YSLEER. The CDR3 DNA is TGCGCCAGCAGCCATCAGGCGGGAGGGCCTAACGAGCAGTACTTC. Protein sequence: CASSHQAGGPNEQYF.

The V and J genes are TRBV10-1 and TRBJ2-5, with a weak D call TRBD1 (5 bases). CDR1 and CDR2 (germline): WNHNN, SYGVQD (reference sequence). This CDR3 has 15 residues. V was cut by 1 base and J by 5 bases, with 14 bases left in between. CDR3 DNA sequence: TGCGCCAGCAGTGAGTGGTCAGGGTATGGGGAGACCCAGTACTTC. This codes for CASSEWSGYGETQYF.

Here the CDR3 reads CASGDSHRFNQPQHF. In nucleotides, the CDR3 is TGTGCCAGCGGGGACAGCCACAGATTCAATCAGCCCCAGCATTTT. The chain links TRBV2 to TRBJ1-5; 7 bases match TRBD1. J lost 3 bases, V lost 8 bases, and 10 bases had no gene match. CDR1 and CDR2 from the germline V gene are SNHLY and FYNNEI. CDR3 length: 15 residues.

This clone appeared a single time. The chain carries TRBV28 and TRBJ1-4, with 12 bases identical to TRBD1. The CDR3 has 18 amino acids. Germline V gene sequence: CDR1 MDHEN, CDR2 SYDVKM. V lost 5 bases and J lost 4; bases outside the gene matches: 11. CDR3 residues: CASSLPRDRGRDNEKLFF. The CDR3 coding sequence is TGTGCCAGCAGTCTTCCACGGGACAGGGGGCGTGATAATGAAAAACTGTTTTTT. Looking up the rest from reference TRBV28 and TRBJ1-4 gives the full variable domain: DVKVTQSSRYLVKRTGEKVFLECVQDMDHENMFWYRQDPGLGLRLIYFSYDVKMKEKGDIPEGYSVSREKKERFSLILESASTNQTSMYLCASSLPRDRGRDNEKLFFGSGTQLSVL.